This TCR beta chain was profiled in a study of CD8+CD57+ T cells in acquired aplastic anemia. J gave up 3 bases and V 4 bases, and 8 bases lay outside the gene matches. This CDR3 comprises 16 residues. In germline, CDR1 is LNHDA, CDR2 SQIVND (reference sequence). CD8+CD57+ cell expansion had been shown by flow cytometry in patients chosen for sequencing. CDR3 and TCR beta VDJ profiling relied on a genomic DNA template. TCRdb itself ran the reads through MiXCR, one entry per CDR3 protein. The table shows about 120,000 distinct CDR3 sequences, with about 60% occurring only once. Sequences were obtained from sorted CD4+, CD8+, or CD8+CD57+ T cells (not recorded which) from PBMCs. This TCR derives from a human donor with aplastic anemia. The chain employs TRBV19 and TRBJ2-1, with 8 bases fitting TRBD1. CDR3 DNA sequence: TGTGCCAGTAGTAACCCCGAGACAGGGGACTACAATGAGCAGTTCTTC. Amino acids: CASSNPETGDYNEQFF.